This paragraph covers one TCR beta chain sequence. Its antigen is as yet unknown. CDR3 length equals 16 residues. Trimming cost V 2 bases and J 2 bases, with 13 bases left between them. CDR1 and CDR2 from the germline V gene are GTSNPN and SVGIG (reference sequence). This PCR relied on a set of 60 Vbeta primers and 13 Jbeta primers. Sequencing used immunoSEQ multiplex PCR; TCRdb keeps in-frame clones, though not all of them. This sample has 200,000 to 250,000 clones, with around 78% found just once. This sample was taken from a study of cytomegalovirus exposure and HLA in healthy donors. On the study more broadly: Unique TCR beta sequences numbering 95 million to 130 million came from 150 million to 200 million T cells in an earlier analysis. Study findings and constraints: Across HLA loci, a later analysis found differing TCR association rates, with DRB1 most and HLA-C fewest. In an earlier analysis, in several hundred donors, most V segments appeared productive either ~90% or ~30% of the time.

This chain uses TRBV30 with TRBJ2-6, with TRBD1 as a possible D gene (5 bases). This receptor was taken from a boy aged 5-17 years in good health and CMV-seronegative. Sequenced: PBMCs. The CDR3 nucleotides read TGTGCCTGGAGTACCCCAAGGGGTCCTGGGGCCAACGTCCTGACTTTC. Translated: CAWSTPRGPGANVLTF.